The rows below give T cell receptor beta chains drawn from one sample of a study of shared clonotypes between healthy human individuals. Profiled with immunoSEQ multiplex PCR; TCRdb holds only in-frame clones, not every one. Seen here are under 1 million clones, around 96% observed once, and the top ten hold less than 0.25%. Sequenced material: naive CD8+ T cells sorted from blood. The receptors originated from a man aged 25 to 40 in good health. Both conserved end residues are part of each CDR3. The order of the fields is clone size, D gene, V gene, J gene, CDR3 DNA, CDR3 protein. The D gene is left open where the match is weak. Size values are once, few and many counts, or a class for expanded clones, and some rows have none.

>.|.|TRBV5-6|TRBJ2-7
TGTGCCAGCAGCTCCCGAGACATCCTTCGAATTTCCTACGAGCAGTACTTC
CASSSRDILRISYEQYF
>.|.|TRBV21-1|TRBJ2-7
TGTGCCAGCGTATTCCCGAGAGCAGGGCCGGACTCCGGTGGGGCCTACGAGCAGTACTTC
CASVFPRAGPDSGGAYEQYF
>.|TRBD1|TRBV27|TRBJ1-5
TGTGCCAGCAGGGTCAGGACAGGCGTAAATCAGCCCCAGCATTTT
CASRVRTGVNQPQHF
>.|TRBD1|TRBV5-1|TRBJ1-2
TGCGCCAGCAGCTTGTTGTCTCCAGGGGGCTCGGGCTACACCTTC
CASSLLSPGGSGYTF
>.|.|TRBV11-2|TRBJ1-2
TGTGCCAGCAGCTTTGAATCCTATGGCTACACCTTC
CASSFESYGYTF
>.|.|TRBV7-6|TRBJ2-7
TGTGCCAGCAGCCTACTGGCCACATCGGATCTCTACGAGCAGTACTTC
CASSLLATSDLYEQYF
>.|.|TRBV27|TRBJ2-3
TGTGCCAGCGTACGGGCAGATACGCAGTATTTT
CASVRADTQYF
>.|.|TRBV27|TRBJ2-1
TGTGCCAGCAGTTTATCTGGGGGGAGTTCGTTCTTC
CASSLSGGSSFF
>.|.|TRBV27|TRBJ1-5
TGTGCCAGCAGTGATAAAGCGGGCGGATATCAGCCCCAGCATTTT
CASSDKAGGYQPQHF
>once|.|TRBV4-3|TRBJ2-3
TGCGCCAGCAGCCAAGATTTGGTAGGGAGTCGCGCGGATACGCAGTATTTT
CASSQDLVGSRADTQYF
>.|TRBD1|TRBV11-3|TRBJ2-7
TGTGCCAGCAGCCGGGACAGTACCTACGAGCAGTACTTC
CASSRDSTYEQYF
>.|TRBD2|TRBV7-8|TRBJ2-5
TGTGCCAGCAGCCCCCGAGCGGGAATTGAGACCCAGTACTTC
CASSPRAGIETQYF
>.|.|TRBV11-2|TRBJ2-2
TGTGCCAGCAGCTTATCAGGGGTCTACACCGGGGAGCTGTTTTTT
CASSLSGVYTGELFF
>.|.|TRBV18|TRBJ2-7
TGTGCCAGCTCACTAGGATGGCGGGATAGCTCCTACGAGCAGTACTTC
CASSLGWRDSSYEQYF
>.|.|TRBV6-5|TRBJ1-5
TGTGCCAGCAGTTACTCCAGGACAGCATTTGAGCCCCAGCATTTT
CASSYSRTAFEPQHF
>.|.|TRBV29-1|TRBJ2-7
TGCAGCGTTGAATCGTACTCCGGGACCGATGCCTACGAGCAGTACTTC
CSVESYSGTDAYEQYF
>.|TRBD2|TRBV5-1|TRBJ2-7
TGCGCCAGCAGCTCCACCTCGGGCGGGAGGGCCTACGAGCAGTACTTC
CASSSTSGGRAYEQYF
>.|TRBD2|TRBV7-9|TRBJ2-5
TGTGCCAGCAGCCTAGCGGGAGGGGAAGAGACCCAGTACTTC
CASSLAGGEETQYF
>.|.|TRBV4-3|TRBJ2-3
TGCGCCAGCAGCCAAGATATAAGGGGCAGGCGCACAGATACGCAGTATTTT
CASSQDIRGRRTDTQYF
>.|TRBD2|TRBV7-9|TRBJ2-7
TGTGCCAGCAGCTTAGGTCCCTTCACTAGCGGCTACGAGCAGTACTTC
CASSLGPFTSGYEQYF
>.|.|TRBV27|TRBJ1-1
TGTGCCAGCAGTTCGGGGAGAGACACTGAAGCTTTCTTT
CASSSGRDTEAFF
>.|TRBD2|TRBV7-9|TRBJ2-7
TGTGCCAGCAGCTTATTACGCGGGAGCATTGATGACGAGCAGTACTTC
CASSLLRGSIDDEQYF
>.|.|TRBV27|TRBJ1-1
TGTGCCAGCAGTTCGGGGGCGCGAGGCGTCACTGAAGCTTTCTTT
CASSSGARGVTEAFF
>.|TRBD2|TRBV5-6|TRBJ2-7
TGTGCCAGCAGCCCAGGACTAGGGCCCGAGCAGTACTTC
CASSPGLGPEQYF
>.|TRBD1|TRBV9|TRBJ1-5
TGTGCCAGCAGCCCTACGGGACAGGGGTCAGGTCAGCCCCAGCATTTT
CASSPTGQGSGQPQHF
>.|.|TRBV7-8|TRBJ1-5
TGTGCCAGCAGCAACTACCAGGGGCGCAATCAGCCCCAGCATTTT
CASSNYQGRNQPQHF
>once|TRBD1|TRBV7-9|TRBJ1-5
TGTGCCAGCAGCCCCGGGACAGGGGACCAGCCCCAGCATTTT
CASSPGTGDQPQHF
>.|TRBD1|TRBV13|TRBJ2-7
TGTGCCAGCAGCCCAGACAGGGGCCTGAGCTCCTACGAGCAGTACTTC
CASSPDRGLSSYEQYF
>.|TRBD1|TRBV15|TRBJ2-7
TGTGCCACCAGCAGACGCGGACAGGGGGCCTACGAGCAGTACTTC
CATSRRGQGAYEQYF
>.|.|TRBV7-9|TRBJ2-7
TGTGCCAGCAGCTCCCCGGTCCAACCGAACTACGAGCAGTACTTC
CASSSPVQPNYEQYF
>.|.|TRBV7-9|TRBJ2-7
TGTGCCAGCAGCCATGGGGGGGCTGCCGGGGAGCAGTACTTC
CASSHGGAAGEQYF
>.|.|TRBV16|TRBJ2-7
TGTGCCAGCAGCCACGAGGGGGGCAGGGACTACGAGCAGTACTTC
CASSHEGGRDYEQYF
>.|.|TRBV19|TRBJ2-1
TGTGCCAGTAGTATAGTGCGGAGCTCCTACAATGAGCAGTTCTTC
CASSIVRSSYNEQFF
>once|.|TRBV5-1|TRBJ1-2
TGCGCCAGCAGCCCCTACCCGCTTGGGGATGGCTACACCTTC
CASSPYPLGDGYTF
>.|.|TRBV28|TRBJ2-7
TGTGCCAGCAGAACCTACCAGAGCTCCTACGAGCAGTACTTC
CASRTYQSSYEQYF
>.|TRBD2|TRBV9|TRBJ2-2
TGTGCCAGCAGCGTAAGAGGGAAGGGTAGCGGGCCTACGAACACCGGGGAGCTGTTTTTT
CASSVRGKGSGPTNTGELFF
>.|.|TRBV7-6|TRBJ2-7
TGTGCCAGCGGTAGAGGGTACTACGAGCAGTACTTC
CASGRGYYEQYF
>.|TRBD1|TRBV5-5|TRBJ2-1
TGTGCCAGCAGCTTGCGACAGGGAAGGGTCTACAATGAGCAGTTCTTC
CASSLRQGRVYNEQFF
>.|.|TRBV27|TRBJ2-2
TGTGCCAGCAGTTTAGTAGGGGCCATTTCCGGGGAGCTGTTTTTT
CASSLVGAISGELFF
>.|.|TRBV29-1|TRBJ1-2
TGCAGCGTTGGAATGGACGACTGGGATGGCTACACCTTC
CSVGMDDWDGYTF
>.|.|TRBV2|TRBJ2-7
TGTGCCAGCATTCGAGGGAGCTACGAGCAGTACTTC
CASIRGSYEQYF
>.|.|TRBV18|TRBJ1-5
TGTGCCAGCTCACCGATCAGGGCCCAGGGCAATCAGCCCCAGCATTTT
CASSPIRAQGNQPQHF
>.|.|TRBV7-9|TRBJ2-5
TGTGCCTATGAAGGTCCAGCTCAGACCCATTTAGGAGAGACCCAGTACTTC
CAYEGPAQTHLGETQYF
>.|TRBD2|TRBV5-4|TRBJ2-7
TGTGCCAGCAGCCACGGGACTAGCGGGAGGCTGGACGAGCAGTACTTC
CASSHGTSGRLDEQYF
>.|.|TRBV6-5|TRBJ2-1
TGTGCCAGCAGTTACGGGATGGGTCTCGCTAAGGATGAGCAGTTCTTC
CASSYGMGLAKDEQFF
>.|.|TRBV5-1|TRBJ2-7
TGCGCCAGCAGCTTGGGGTCCGTGGTAGGGAGCTCCTACGAGCAGTACTTC
CASSLGSVVGSSYEQYF
>.|TRBD1|TRBV9|TRBJ1-3
TGTGCCAGCAGCGTAGCAGGGGCCTCAGGGGGCAAAGGAAACACCATATATTTT
CASSVAGASGGKGNTIYF
>.|TRBD2|TRBV27|TRBJ2-3
TGTGCCAGCAGTCTGATAGCGGGAGATGTGGCAGATACGCAGTATTTT
CASSLIAGDVADTQYF
>.|.|TRBV5-8|TRBJ2-7
TGTGCCAGCAGCTTGGACCGGGACGGATCCTACGAGCAGTACTTC
CASSLDRDGSYEQYF
>.|TRBD2|TRBV9|TRBJ2-1
TGTGCCAGCAGCCTAGGACTAGCGGGAGTAGATGAGCAGTTCTTC
CASSLGLAGVDEQFF
>.|TRBD2|TRBV13|TRBJ2-3
TGTGCCAGCAGCCCCGGACTAGCGGGCACAGATACGCAGTATTTT
CASSPGLAGTDTQYF
>.|.|TRBV7-2|TRBJ2-5
TGTGCCAGCAGCTTTCCTATGGGGGCCGGAGAGACCCAGTACTTC
CASSFPMGAGETQYF
>.|.|TRBV18|TRBJ1-5
TGTGCCAGCTCGCTACGTTCGACAGGTAGCAATCAGCCCCAGCATTTT
CASSLRSTGSNQPQHF
>.|.|TRBV29-1|TRBJ2-7
TGCAGCGTTATAGGACAGACCTACGAGCAGTACTTC
CSVIGQTYEQYF
>.|.|TRBV15|TRBJ2-7
TGTGCCACCAGCAGAACAGCAGGAACCTACGAGCAGTACTTC
CATSRTAGTYEQYF
>.|TRBD1|TRBV10-1|TRBJ2-7
TGCGCCAGCAGTGAGGGGGACAGGCAGGACCAAAGCCACGAGCAGTACTTC
CASSEGDRQDQSHEQYF